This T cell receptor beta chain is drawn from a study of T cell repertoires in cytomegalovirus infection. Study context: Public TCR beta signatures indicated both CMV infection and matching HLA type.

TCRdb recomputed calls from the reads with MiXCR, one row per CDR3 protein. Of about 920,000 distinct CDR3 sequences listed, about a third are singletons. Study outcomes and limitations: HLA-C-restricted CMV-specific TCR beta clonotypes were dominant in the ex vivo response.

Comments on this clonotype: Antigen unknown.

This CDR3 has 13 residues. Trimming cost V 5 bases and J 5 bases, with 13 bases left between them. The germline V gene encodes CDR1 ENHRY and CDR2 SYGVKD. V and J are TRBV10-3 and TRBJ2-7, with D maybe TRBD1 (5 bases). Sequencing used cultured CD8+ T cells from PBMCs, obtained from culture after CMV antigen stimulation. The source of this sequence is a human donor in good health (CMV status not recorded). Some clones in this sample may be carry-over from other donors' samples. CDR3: CAISQQVSNEQYF. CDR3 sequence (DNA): TGTGCCATCAGTCAACAGGTCAGTAACGAGCAGTACTTC.